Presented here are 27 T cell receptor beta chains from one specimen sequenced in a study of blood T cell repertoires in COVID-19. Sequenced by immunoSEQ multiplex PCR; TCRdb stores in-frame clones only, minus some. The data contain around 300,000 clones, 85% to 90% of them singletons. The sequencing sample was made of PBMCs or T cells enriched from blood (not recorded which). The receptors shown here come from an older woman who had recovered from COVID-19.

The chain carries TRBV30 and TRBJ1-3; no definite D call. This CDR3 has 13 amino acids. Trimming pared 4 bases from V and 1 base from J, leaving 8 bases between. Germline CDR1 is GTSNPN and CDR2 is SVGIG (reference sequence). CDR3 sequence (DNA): TGTGCCTGGATGGTGAGATCTGGAAACACCATATATTTT. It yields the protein CAWMVRSGNTIYF.

The CDR3 bases are TGCGCCAGCAGCTTGGTGCCAGGCGACTACGAGCAGTACTTC. Translating gives CASSLVPGDYEQYF. V and J are TRBV5-1 and TRBJ2-7; D ambiguous. This CDR3 contains 14 residues. Germline V gene lookup returns CDR1 SGHRS and CDR2 YFSETQ. Trimming stripped 0 bases from V and 3 bases from J, with 10 bases between.

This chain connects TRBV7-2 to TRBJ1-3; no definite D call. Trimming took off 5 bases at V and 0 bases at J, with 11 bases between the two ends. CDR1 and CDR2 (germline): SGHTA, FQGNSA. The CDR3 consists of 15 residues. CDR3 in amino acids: CASSPLGASGNTIYF. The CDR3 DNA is TGTGCCAGCAGCCCTTTGGGAGCCTCTGGAAACACCATATATTTT.

CDR3 nucleotides: TGTGCCATCAGGTGGGGGGTCGTGAACCAAGAGACCCAGTACTTC. As protein: CAIRWGVVNQETQYF. The chain combines TRBV10-3 with TRBJ2-5; TRBD2 might be the D (6 bases). This CDR3 region has 15 residues. Looked up from germline, CDR1 is ENHRY and CDR2 is SYGVKD. V lost 6 bases to trimming and J lost 0 bases, with 14 bases between them.

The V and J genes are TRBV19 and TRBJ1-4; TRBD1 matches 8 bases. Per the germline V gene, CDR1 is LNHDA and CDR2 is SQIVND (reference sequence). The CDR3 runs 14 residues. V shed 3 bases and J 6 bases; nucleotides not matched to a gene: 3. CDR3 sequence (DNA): TGTGCCAGTAGTATTGGACAGGGTTATGAAAAACTGTTTTTT. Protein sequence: CASSIGQGYEKLFF.

Here the CDR3 reads CATFFQGGVGTEAFF. For the CDR3, the DNA is TGCGCCACCTTCTTTCAAGGGGGCGTCGGCACTGAAGCTTTCTTT. This sequence joins TRBV10-2 and TRBJ1-1; TRBD1 agrees at 7 bases. This CDR3 contains 15 residues. CDR1 is WSHSY, CDR2 SAAADI, per germline. The junction had 15 bases not matched to a gene; V was cut back by 10 bases and J by 4 bases.

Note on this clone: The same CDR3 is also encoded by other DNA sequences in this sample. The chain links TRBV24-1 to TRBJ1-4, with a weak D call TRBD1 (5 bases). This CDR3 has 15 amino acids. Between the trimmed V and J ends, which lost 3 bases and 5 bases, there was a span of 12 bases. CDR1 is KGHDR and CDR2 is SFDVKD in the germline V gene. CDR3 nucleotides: TGTGCCACCAGTGATCCCGGGACTGACAATGAAAAACTGTTTTTT. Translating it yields CATSDPGTDNEKLFF.

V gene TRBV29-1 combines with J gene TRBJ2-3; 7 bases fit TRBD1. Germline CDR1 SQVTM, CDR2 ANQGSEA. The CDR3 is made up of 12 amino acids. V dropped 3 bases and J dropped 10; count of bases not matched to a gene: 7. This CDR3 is CSVDTRQGSQYF. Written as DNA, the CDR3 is TGCAGCGTTGACACTAGACAGGGTTCGCAGTATTTT.

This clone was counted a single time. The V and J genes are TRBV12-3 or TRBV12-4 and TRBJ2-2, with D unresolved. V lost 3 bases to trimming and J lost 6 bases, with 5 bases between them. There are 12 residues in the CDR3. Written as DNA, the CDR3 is TGTGCCAGCAGTTTTCAGGCCGGGGAGCTGTTTTTT. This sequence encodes CASSFQAGELFF.

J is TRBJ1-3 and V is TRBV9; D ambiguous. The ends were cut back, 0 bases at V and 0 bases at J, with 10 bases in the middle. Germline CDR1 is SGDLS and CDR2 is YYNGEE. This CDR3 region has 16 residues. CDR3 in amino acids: CASSVGEGSSGNTIYF. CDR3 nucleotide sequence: TGTGCCAGCAGCGTAGGGGAGGGAAGCTCTGGAAACACCATATATTTT.

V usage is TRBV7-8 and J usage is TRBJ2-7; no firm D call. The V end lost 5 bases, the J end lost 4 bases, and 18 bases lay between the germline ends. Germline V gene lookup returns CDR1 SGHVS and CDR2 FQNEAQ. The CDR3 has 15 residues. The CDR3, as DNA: TGTGCCAGCAGCCGATTCCTGGTCCTCGCGTACGAGCAGTACTTC. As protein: CASSRFLVLAYEQYF.

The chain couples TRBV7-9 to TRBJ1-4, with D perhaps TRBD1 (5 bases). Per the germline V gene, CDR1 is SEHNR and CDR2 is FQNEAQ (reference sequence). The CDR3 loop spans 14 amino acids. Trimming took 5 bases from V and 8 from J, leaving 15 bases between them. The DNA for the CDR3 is TGTGCCAGCAGCCCCGCCAGGGATCAAGAAAAACTGTTTTTT. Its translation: CASSPARDQEKLFF.

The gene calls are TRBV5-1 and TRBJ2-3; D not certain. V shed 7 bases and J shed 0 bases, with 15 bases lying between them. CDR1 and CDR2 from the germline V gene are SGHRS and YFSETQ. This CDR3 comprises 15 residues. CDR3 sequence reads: CASYRGDTSTDTQYF. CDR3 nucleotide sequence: TGCGCCAGCTACCGAGGTGATACCAGCACAGATACGCAGTATTTT. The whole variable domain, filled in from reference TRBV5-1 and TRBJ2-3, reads KAGVTQTPRYLIKTRGQQVTLSCSPISGHRSVSWYQQTPGQGLQFLFEYFSETQRNKGNFPGRFSGRQFSNSRSEMNVSTLELGDSALYLCASYRGDTSTDTQYFGPGTRLTVL.

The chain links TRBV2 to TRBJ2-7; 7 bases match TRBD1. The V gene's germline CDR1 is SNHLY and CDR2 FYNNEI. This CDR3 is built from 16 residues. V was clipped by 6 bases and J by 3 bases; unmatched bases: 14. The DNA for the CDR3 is TGTGCCAGCAGGTGGGGGACAACAGGGGACGTCTACGAGCAGTACTTC. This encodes CASRWGTTGDVYEQYF.

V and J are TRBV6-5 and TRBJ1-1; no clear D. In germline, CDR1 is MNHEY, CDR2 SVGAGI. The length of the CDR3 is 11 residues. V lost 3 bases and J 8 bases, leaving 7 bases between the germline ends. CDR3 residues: CASSYCEEAFF. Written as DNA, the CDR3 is TGTGCCAGCAGTTATTGTGAGGAAGCTTTCTTT.

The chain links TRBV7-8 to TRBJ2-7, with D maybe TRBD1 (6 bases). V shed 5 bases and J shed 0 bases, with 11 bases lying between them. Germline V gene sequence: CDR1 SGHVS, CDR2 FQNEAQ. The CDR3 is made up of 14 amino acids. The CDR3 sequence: CASSITGISYEQYF. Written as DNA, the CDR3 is TGTGCCAGCAGCATTACAGGGATCTCCTACGAGCAGTACTTC.

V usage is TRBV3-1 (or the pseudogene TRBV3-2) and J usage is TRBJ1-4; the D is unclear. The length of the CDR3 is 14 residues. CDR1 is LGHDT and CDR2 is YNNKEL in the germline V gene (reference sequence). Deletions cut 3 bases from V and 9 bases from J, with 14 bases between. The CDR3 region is CASSQRQWEKKLFF. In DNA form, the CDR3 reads TGTGCCAGCAGCCAGAGGCAGTGGGAGAAAAAACTGTTTTTT.

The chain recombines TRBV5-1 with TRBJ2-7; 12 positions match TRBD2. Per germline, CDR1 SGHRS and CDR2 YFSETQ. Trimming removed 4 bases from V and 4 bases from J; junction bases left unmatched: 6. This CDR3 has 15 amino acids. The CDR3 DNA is TGCGCCAGCAGCGGAGGACTAGCGGGACTATACGAGCAGTACTTC. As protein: CASSGGLAGLYEQYF.

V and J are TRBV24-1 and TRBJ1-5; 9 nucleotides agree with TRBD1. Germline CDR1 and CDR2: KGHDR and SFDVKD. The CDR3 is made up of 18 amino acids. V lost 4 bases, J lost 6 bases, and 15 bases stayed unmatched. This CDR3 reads CATSESPGQGSVGQPQHF. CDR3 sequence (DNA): TGTGCCACCAGTGAGTCCCCGGGACAGGGTTCGGTAGGTCAGCCCCAGCATTTT.

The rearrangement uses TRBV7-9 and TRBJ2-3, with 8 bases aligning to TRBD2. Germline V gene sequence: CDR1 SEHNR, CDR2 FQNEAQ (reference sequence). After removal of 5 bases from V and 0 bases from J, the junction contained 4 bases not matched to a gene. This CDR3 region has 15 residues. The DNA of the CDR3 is TGTGCCAGCAGCCCCGGACTAGCAAGCACAGATACGCAGTATTTT. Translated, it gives CASSPGLASTDTQYF.

The CDR3 region is CSVGLDPYEQYF. CDR3 coding DNA: TGCAGCGTTGGTTTAGATCCCTACGAGCAGTACTTC. The gene calls are TRBV29-1 and TRBJ2-7; D remains unclear. The CDR3 loop spans 12 amino acids. Trimming took 4 bases from V and 2 from J, leaving 9 bases between them. CDR1 is SQVTM, CDR2 ANQGSEA, per germline.

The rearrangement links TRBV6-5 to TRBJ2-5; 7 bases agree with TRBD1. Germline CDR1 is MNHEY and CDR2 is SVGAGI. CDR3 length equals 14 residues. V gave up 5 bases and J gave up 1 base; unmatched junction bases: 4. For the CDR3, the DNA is TGTGCCAGCAGTCCACAGGGGCGCCAAGAGACCCAGTACTTC. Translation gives CASSPQGRQETQYF.

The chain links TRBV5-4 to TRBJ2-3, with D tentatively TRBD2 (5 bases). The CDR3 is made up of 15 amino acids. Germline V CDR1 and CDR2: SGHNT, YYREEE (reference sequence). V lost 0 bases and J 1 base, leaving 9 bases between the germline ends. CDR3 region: CASSLGGRGTDTQYF. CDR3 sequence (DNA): TGTGCCAGCAGCTTGGGAGGGCGGGGCACAGATACGCAGTATTTT.

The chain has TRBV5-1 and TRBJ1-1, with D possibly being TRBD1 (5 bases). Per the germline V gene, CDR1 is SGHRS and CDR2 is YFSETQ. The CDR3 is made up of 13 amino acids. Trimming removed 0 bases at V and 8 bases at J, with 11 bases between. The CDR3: CASSLVVQGEAFF. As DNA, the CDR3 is TGCGCCAGCAGCTTGGTGGTGCAGGGAGAAGCTTTCTTT. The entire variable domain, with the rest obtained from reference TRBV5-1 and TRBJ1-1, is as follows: KAGVTQTPRYLIKTRGQQVTLSCSPISGHRSVSWYQQTPGQGLQFLFEYFSETQRNKGNFPGRFSGRQFSNSRSEMNVSTLELGDSALYLCASSLVVQGEAFFGQGTRLTVV.

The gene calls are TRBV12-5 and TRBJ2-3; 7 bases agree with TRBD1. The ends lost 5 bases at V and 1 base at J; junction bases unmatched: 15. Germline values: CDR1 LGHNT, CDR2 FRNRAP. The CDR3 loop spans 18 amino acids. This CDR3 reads CASGIPPVTGYRTDTQYF. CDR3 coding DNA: TGTGCTAGTGGTATCCCCCCGGTGACAGGGTACCGCACAGATACGCAGTATTTT. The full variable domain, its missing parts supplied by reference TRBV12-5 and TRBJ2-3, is DARVTQTPRHKVTEMGQEVTMRCQPILGHNTVFWYRQTMMQGLELLAYFRNRAPLDDSGMPKDRFSAEMPDATLATLKIQPSEPRDSAVYFCASGIPPVTGYRTDTQYFGPGTRLTVL.

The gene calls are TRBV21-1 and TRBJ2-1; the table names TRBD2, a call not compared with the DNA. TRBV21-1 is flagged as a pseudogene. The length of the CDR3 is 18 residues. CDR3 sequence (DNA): TGTGCCAGCAGCAAAGCGCAAATAGCGCTAGTTATGTACAATGAGCAGTTCTTC. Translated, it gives CASSKAQIALVMYNEQFF.

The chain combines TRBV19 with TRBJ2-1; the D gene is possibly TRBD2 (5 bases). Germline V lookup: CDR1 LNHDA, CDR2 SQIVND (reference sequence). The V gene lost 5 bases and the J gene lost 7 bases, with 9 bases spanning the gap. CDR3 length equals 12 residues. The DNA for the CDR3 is TGTGCCAGTAGTCCGAGGGTGAATGAGCAGTTCTTC. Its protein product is CASSPRVNEQFF.